A selection of T cell receptor beta chains follows, all from one sample in a study of spatial heterogeneity in lung cancer. TCRdb re-called the 5' RACE reads with MiXCR, one entry per CDR3 protein. The sample includes tens of thousands of distinct CDR3 sequences, around 5% of them seen just once. The starting material was PBMCs, obtained at surgery. These receptors all come from a female donor with early-stage non-small cell lung cancer. Both conserved end residues are part of each CDR3. Each record gives: V gene, D gene, clone size, J gene, CDR3 protein, CDR3 DNA. D genes are given only for firm matches. Expanded clones are given a class, and other clones once, few, many or no size at all.

V gene: TRBV10-2; D gene: .; clone size: few; J gene: TRBJ2-1; CDR3 protein: CASSGSSYNEQFF; CDR3 DNA: TGCGCCAGCAGTGGCTCCTCCTACAATGAGCAGTTCTTC
V gene: TRBV4-1; D gene: TRBD2; clone size: many; J gene: TRBJ2-1; CDR3 protein: CASSRRTSGTYNEQFF; CDR3 DNA: TGCGCCAGCAGCCGCAGGACTAGCGGGACCTACAATGAGCAGTTCTTC
V gene: TRBV20-1; D gene: .; clone size: many; J gene: TRBJ2-5; CDR3 protein: CSATELETQYF; CDR3 DNA: TGCAGTGCCACGGAACTAGAGACCCAGTACTTC
V gene: TRBV27; D gene: TRBD1; clone size: few; J gene: TRBJ2-5; CDR3 protein: CASSRDRGAQETQYF; CDR3 DNA: TGTGCCAGCAGTCGGGACAGGGGGGCCCAAGAGACCCAGTACTTC
V gene: TRBV27; D gene: .; clone size: many; J gene: TRBJ1-2; CDR3 protein: CASSLSSQSGYGYTF; CDR3 DNA: TGTGCCAGCAGTTTATCATCGCAGTCTGGCTATGGCTACACCTTC
V gene: TRBV12-3/TRBV12-4; D gene: .; clone size: many; J gene: TRBJ2-3; CDR3 protein: CASSSSAPDTQYF; CDR3 DNA: TGTGCCAGCAGTTCCTCCGCCCCAGATACGCAGTATTTT
V gene: TRBV10-1; D gene: TRBD1; clone size: .; J gene: TRBJ1-4; CDR3 protein: CASSRTGNEKLFF; CDR3 DNA: TGCGCCAGCAGCCGGACAGGGAATGAAAAACTGTTTTTT
V gene: TRBV7-6; D gene: .; clone size: many; J gene: TRBJ1-4; CDR3 protein: CASSFQPTNEKLFF; CDR3 DNA: TGTGCCAGCAGCTTTCAGCCAACTAATGAAAAACTGTTTTTT
V gene: TRBV7-8; D gene: TRBD2; clone size: many; J gene: TRBJ2-5; CDR3 protein: CASSLWASGGQETQYF; CDR3 DNA: TGTGCCAGCAGCTTATGGGCCAGCGGGGGGCAAGAGACCCAGTACTTC
V gene: TRBV7-8; D gene: TRBD2; clone size: many; J gene: TRBJ2-7; CDR3 protein: CASSFAGTSGSNPYEQYF; CDR3 DNA: TGTGCCAGCAGCTTCGCCGGGACTAGCGGGAGTAACCCCTACGAGCAGTACTTC
V gene: TRBV7-9; D gene: TRBD2; clone size: many; J gene: TRBJ2-3; CDR3 protein: CASSFRPSGDKDTQYF; CDR3 DNA: TGTGCCAGCAGCTTTCGTCCTAGCGGGGATAAAGATACGCAGTATTTT
V gene: TRBV2; D gene: .; clone size: many; J gene: TRBJ2-1; CDR3 protein: CASSNSRENEQFF; CDR3 DNA: TGTGCCAGCAGCAATAGTCGGGAAAATGAGCAGTTCTTC
V gene: TRBV2; D gene: .; clone size: .; J gene: TRBJ1-1; CDR3 protein: CASGQHTEAFF; CDR3 DNA: TGTGCCAGCGGACAGCACACTGAAGCTTTCTTT
V gene: TRBV12-3/TRBV12-4; D gene: TRBD1; clone size: many; J gene: TRBJ1-4; CDR3 protein: CASRLGTGEKLFF; CDR3 DNA: TGTGCCAGCAGACTGGGGACAGGGGAAAAACTGTTTTTT
V gene: TRBV18; D gene: .; clone size: few; J gene: TRBJ1-2; CDR3 protein: CASSPNAQGDYGYTF; CDR3 DNA: TGTGCCAGCTCACCAAACGCGCAGGGCGACTATGGCTACACCTTC
V gene: TRBV12-3/TRBV12-4; D gene: .; clone size: many; J gene: TRBJ2-2; CDR3 protein: CASSLSGPGELFF; CDR3 DNA: TGTGCCAGCAGTTTATCCGGGCCCGGGGAGCTGTTTTTT
V gene: TRBV6-2/TRBV6-3; D gene: .; clone size: .; J gene: TRBJ2-4; CDR3 protein: CASSYSHGPLAKNIQYF; CDR3 DNA: TGTGCCAGCAGTTACTCCCACGGACCTCTAGCCAAAAACATTCAGTACTTC
V gene: TRBV7-8; D gene: TRBD1; clone size: many; J gene: TRBJ1-5; CDR3 protein: CASSVGQGQPQHF; CDR3 DNA: TGTGCCAGCAGCGTCGGACAGGGCCAGCCCCAGCATTTT
V gene: TRBV2; D gene: TRBD1; clone size: .; J gene: TRBJ1-5; CDR3 protein: CASSPGQVDQPQHF; CDR3 DNA: TGTGCCAGCAGTCCGGGACAGGTCGATCAGCCCCAGCATTTT
V gene: TRBV5-4; D gene: .; clone size: many; J gene: TRBJ2-3; CDR3 protein: CASSLEEGPGTQYF; CDR3 DNA: TGTGCCAGCAGCTTGGAAGAAGGACCTGGTACGCAGTATTTT
V gene: TRBV15; D gene: .; clone size: many; J gene: TRBJ1-4; CDR3 protein: CATSPRQAEKLFF; CDR3 DNA: TGTGCCACCAGCCCCCGGCAGGCTGAAAAACTGTTTTTT
V gene: TRBV20-1; D gene: .; clone size: many; J gene: TRBJ2-1; CDR3 protein: CSASTGPPEYNEQFF; CDR3 DNA: TGCAGTGCCAGCACTGGACCACCAGAATACAATGAGCAGTTCTTC
V gene: TRBV21-1; D gene: .; clone size: few; J gene: TRBJ1-5; CDR3 protein: CASSVRGRRLHNQPQHF; CDR3 DNA: TGTGCCAGCAGCGTCCGGGGCAGGCGGCTACATAATCAGCCCCAGCATTTT
V gene: TRBV28; D gene: TRBD1; clone size: many; J gene: TRBJ2-7; CDR3 protein: CASSTAGGAGHEQYF; CDR3 DNA: TGTGCCAGCAGTACGGCAGGGGGCGCGGGCCACGAGCAGTACTTC
V gene: TRBV10-1; D gene: TRBD2; clone size: few; J gene: TRBJ2-7; CDR3 protein: CASSAKTSGRARSYEQYF; CDR3 DNA: TGCGCCAGCAGTGCCAAGACTAGCGGGAGGGCCCGAAGCTACGAGCAGTACTTC
V gene: TRBV7-9; D gene: .; clone size: medium-sized; J gene: TRBJ1-2; CDR3 protein: CASSWDIYGYTF; CDR3 DNA: TGTGCCAGCAGCTGGGACATCTATGGCTACACCTTC
V gene: TRBV20-1; D gene: TRBD2; clone size: .; J gene: TRBJ2-7; CDR3 protein: CSPGSGSSYEQYF; CDR3 DNA: TGCAGTCCTGGCAGCGGGAGCTCCTACGAGCAGTACTTC
V gene: TRBV5-4; D gene: .; clone size: many; J gene: TRBJ1-6; CDR3 protein: CASSSEQGGNSPLHF; CDR3 DNA: TGTGCCAGCAGCAGCGAACAGGGCGGGAATTCACCCCTCCACTTT
V gene: TRBV20-1; D gene: TRBD2; clone size: many; J gene: TRBJ2-3; CDR3 protein: CSALVAGADTDTQYF; CDR3 DNA: TGCAGTGCCCTGGTAGCGGGGGCCGACACAGATACGCAGTATTTT
V gene: TRBV7-2; D gene: .; clone size: few; J gene: TRBJ1-5; CDR3 protein: CASSAEAGLGNQPQHF; CDR3 DNA: TGTGCCAGCAGCGCAGAGGCAGGGTTGGGCAATCAGCCCCAGCATTTT
V gene: TRBV6-1; D gene: TRBD1; clone size: many; J gene: TRBJ1-2; CDR3 protein: CASGPARTGYGYTF; CDR3 DNA: TGTGCCAGCGGACCCGCCCGGACAGGCTATGGCTACACCTTC
V gene: TRBV10-3; D gene: TRBD1; clone size: many; J gene: TRBJ1-1; CDR3 protein: CASLDRGDEAFF; CDR3 DNA: TGTGCCAGCTTGGACAGGGGCGATGAAGCTTTCTTT
V gene: TRBV28; D gene: TRBD2; clone size: .; J gene: TRBJ2-2; CDR3 protein: CASSLSGTDTGELFF; CDR3 DNA: TGTGCCAGCAGTTTAAGCGGGACGGACACCGGGGAGCTGTTTTTT
V gene: TRBV24-1; D gene: .; clone size: many; J gene: TRBJ2-5; CDR3 protein: CATSDFNGPGETQYF; CDR3 DNA: TGTGCCACCAGTGATTTTAACGGTCCGGGGGAGACCCAGTACTTC
V gene: TRBV5-1; D gene: .; clone size: many; J gene: TRBJ2-2; CDR3 protein: CASSQPSGTPGSGELFF; CDR3 DNA: TGCGCCAGCAGCCAACCATCCGGGACCCCCGGGTCCGGGGAGCTGTTTTTT
V gene: TRBV6-6; D gene: TRBD1; clone size: many; J gene: TRBJ1-2; CDR3 protein: CASSYLQGGDGYTF; CDR3 DNA: TGTGCCAGCAGTTACCTACAGGGGGGCGATGGCTACACCTTC
V gene: TRBV15; D gene: TRBD2; clone size: many; J gene: TRBJ2-1; CDR3 protein: CATSREVGSGRAGNNEQFF; CDR3 DNA: TGTGCCACCAGCAGAGAAGTCGGTAGCGGGAGGGCCGGAAACAATGAGCAGTTCTTC
V gene: TRBV29-1; D gene: .; clone size: many; J gene: TRBJ2-6; CDR3 protein: CSVEKESGANVLTF; CDR3 DNA: TGCAGCGTTGAAAAGGAGTCCGGGGCCAACGTCCTGACTTTC
V gene: TRBV30; D gene: TRBD1; clone size: few; J gene: TRBJ2-7; CDR3 protein: CAWRPTTGTGGFEQYF; CDR3 DNA: TGTGCCTGGAGGCCCACCACCGGGACAGGGGGCTTCGAGCAGTACTTC
V gene: TRBV15; D gene: .; clone size: .; J gene: TRBJ2-2; CDR3 protein: CATSRDGAVGVGTGELFF; CDR3 DNA: TGTGCCACCAGCAGAGATGGGGCAGTGGGTGTGGGCACCGGGGAGCTGTTTTTT
V gene: TRBV6-2/TRBV6-3; D gene: .; clone size: many; J gene: TRBJ2-5; CDR3 protein: CASSYAFGGETQYF; CDR3 DNA: TGTGCCAGCAGTTACGCGTTTGGGGGAGAGACCCAGTACTTC
V gene: TRBV20-1; D gene: .; clone size: many; J gene: TRBJ2-7; CDR3 protein: CSAKASAPEQYF; CDR3 DNA: TGCAGTGCTAAGGCTAGCGCCCCCGAGCAGTACTTC
V gene: TRBV18; D gene: .; clone size: many; J gene: TRBJ1-1; CDR3 protein: CASSPNFMNTEAFF; CDR3 DNA: TGTGCCAGCTCACCAAATTTTATGAACACTGAAGCTTTCTTT